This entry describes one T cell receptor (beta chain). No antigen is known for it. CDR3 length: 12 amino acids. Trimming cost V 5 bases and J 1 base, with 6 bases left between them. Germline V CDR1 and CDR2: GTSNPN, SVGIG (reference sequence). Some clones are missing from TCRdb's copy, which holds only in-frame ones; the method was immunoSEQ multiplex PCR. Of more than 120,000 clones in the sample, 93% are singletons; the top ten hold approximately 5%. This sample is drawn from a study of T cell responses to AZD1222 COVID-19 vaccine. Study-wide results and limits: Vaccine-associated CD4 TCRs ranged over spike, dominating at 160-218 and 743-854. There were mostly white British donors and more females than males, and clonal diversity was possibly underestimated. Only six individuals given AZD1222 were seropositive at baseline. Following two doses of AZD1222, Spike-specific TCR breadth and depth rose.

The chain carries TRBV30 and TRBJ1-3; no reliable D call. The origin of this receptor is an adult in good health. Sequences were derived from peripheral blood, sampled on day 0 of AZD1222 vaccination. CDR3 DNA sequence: TGTGCCTGGGGAGGTTCTGGAAACACCATATATTTT. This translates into CAWGGSGNTIYF.